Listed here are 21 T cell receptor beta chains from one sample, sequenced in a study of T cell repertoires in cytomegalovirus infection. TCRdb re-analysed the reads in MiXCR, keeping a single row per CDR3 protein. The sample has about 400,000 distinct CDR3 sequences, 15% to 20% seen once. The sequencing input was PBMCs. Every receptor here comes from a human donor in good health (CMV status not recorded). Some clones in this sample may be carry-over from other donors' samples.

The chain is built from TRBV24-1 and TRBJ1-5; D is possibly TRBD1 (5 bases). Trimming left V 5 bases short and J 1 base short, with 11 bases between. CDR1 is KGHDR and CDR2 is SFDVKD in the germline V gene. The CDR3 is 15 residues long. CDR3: CATSAYGGSNQPQHF. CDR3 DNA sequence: TGTGCCACCAGTGCGTACGGGGGGAGCAATCAGCCCCAGCATTTT.

The CDR3 loop reads CASSPYSYEQYF. The CDR3 nucleotides are TGTGCCAGCAGTCCATACTCCTACGAGCAGTACTTC. The chain joins TRBV2 to TRBJ2-7; D gene unclear. CDR1 and CDR2 (germline): SNHLY, FYNNEI. Trimming removed 5 bases from V and 0 bases from J, with 5 bases in between. The CDR3 runs 12 residues.

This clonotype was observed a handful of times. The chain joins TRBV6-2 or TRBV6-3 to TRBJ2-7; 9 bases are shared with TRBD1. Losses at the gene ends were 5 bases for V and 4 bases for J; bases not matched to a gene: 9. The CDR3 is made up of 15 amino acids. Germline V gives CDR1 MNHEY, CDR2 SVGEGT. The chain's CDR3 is CASSRRDRDVYEQYF. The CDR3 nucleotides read TGTGCCAGCAGTCGCCGGGACAGGGACGTATACGAGCAGTACTTC.

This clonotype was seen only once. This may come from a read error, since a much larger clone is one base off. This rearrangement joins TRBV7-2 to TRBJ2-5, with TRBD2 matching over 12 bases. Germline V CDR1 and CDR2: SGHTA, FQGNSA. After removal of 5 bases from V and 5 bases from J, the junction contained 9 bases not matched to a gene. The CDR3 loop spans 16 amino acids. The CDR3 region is CASSKPLAGGTETQYF. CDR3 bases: TGTGCCAGCAGCAAACCTCTAGCGGGAGGGACGGAGACCCAGTACTTC.

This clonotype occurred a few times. In DNA, the CDR3 is TGTGCCAGCTCCGGAGAAAAGCGGGGGCCCTACAATGAGCAGTTCTTC. It specifies CASSGEKRGPYNEQFF. The genes are TRBV6-1 and TRBJ2-1, with 8 nucleotides matching TRBD2. The ends lost 8 bases at V and 2 bases at J; junction bases unmatched: 11. CDR3 length: 16 residues. Germline V CDR1 and CDR2: MNHNS, SASEGT.

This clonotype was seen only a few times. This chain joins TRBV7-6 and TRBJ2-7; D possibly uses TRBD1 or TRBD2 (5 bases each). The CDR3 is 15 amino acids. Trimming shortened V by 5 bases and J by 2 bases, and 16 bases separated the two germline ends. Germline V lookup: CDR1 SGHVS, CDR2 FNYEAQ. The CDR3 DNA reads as TGTGCCAGCAGCAAGACCCGGGACGGAGCCTACGAGCAGTACTTC. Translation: CASSKTRDGAYEQYF.

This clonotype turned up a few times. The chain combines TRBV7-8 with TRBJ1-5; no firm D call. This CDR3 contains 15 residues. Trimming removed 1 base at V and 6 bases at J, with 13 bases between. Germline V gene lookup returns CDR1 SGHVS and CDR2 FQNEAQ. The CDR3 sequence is CASSLERAGAQPQHF. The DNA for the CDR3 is TGTGCCAGCAGCTTAGAAAGGGCGGGAGCTCAGCCCCAGCATTTT.

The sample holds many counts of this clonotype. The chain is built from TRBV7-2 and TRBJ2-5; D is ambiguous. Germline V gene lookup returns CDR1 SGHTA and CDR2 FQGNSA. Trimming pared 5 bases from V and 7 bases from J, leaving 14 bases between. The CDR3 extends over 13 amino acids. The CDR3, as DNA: TGTGCCAGCAGCCTCCTGCCGCTGAGGACCCAGTACTTC. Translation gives CASSLLPLRTQYF.

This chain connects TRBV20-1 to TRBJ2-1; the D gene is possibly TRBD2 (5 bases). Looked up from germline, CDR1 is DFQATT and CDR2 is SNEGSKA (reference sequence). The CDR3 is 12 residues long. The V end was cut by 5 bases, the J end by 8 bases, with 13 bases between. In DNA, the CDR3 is TGCAGTGCTGACCTAACTAGGCATGAGCAGTTCTTC. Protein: CSADLTRHEQFF.

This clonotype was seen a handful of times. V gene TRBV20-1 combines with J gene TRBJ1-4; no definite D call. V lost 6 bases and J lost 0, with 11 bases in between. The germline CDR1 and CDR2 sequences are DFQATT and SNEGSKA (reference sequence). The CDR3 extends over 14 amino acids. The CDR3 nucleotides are TGCAGTGCCAAAAAGGTGGCAACTAATGAAAAACTGTTTTTT. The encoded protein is CSAKKVATNEKLFF.

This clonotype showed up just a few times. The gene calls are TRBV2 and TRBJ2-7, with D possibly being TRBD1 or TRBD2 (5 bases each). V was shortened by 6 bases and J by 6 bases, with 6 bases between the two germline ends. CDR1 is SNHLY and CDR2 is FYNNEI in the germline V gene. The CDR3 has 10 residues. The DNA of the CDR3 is TGTGCCAGCAGCGGGGCCGAGCAGTACTTC. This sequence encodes CASSGAEQYF.

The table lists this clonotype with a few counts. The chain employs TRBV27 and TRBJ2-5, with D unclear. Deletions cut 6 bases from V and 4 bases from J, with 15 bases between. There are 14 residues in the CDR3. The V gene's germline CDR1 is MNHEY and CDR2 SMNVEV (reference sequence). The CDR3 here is CASSPKRQGETQYF. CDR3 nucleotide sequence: TGTGCCAGCAGCCCGAAACGACAAGGAGAGACCCAGTACTTC.

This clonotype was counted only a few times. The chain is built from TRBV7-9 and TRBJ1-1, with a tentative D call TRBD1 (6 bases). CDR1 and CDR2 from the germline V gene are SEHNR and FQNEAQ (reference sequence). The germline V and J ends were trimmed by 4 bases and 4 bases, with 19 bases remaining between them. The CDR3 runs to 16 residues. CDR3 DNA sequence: TGTGCCAGCAGCTCCCAGGGCCCAGGGGACCTCACTGAAGCTTTCTTT. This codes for CASSSQGPGDLTEAFF.

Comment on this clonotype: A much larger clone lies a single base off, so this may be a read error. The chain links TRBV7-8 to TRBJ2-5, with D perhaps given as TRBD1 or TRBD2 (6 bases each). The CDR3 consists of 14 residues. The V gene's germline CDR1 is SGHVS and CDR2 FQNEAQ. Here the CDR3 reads CTSRRRGMGETQYF. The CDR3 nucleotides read TGTACCAGCAGAAGGAGGGGGATGGGAGAGACCCAGTACTTC.

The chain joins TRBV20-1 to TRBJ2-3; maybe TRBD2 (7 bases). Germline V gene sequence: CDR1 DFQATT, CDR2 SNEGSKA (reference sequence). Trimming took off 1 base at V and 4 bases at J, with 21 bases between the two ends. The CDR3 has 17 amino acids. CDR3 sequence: CSARANAGAGWADTQYF. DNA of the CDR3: TGCAGTGCTAGAGCTAACGCGGGGGCAGGGTGGGCAGATACGCAGTATTTT.

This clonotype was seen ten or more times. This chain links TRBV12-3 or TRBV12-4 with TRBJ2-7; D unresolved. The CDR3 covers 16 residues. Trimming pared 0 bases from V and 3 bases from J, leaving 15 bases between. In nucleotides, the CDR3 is TGTGCCAGCAGTTTAGCGCTGGTAGGGTCCGTCTACGAGCAGTACTTC. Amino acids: CASSLALVGSVYEQYF.

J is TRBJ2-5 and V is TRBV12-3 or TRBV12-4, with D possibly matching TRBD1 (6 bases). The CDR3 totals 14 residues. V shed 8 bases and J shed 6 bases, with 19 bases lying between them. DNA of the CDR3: TGTGCCAGCTGTCCCCCGCAGGGGTTGAAGACCCAGTACTTC. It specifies CASCPPQGLKTQYF.

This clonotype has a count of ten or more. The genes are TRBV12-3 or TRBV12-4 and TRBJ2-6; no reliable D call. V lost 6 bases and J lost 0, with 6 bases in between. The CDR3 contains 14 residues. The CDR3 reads CASREGSGANVLTF. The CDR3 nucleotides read TGTGCCAGCAGGGAAGGCTCTGGGGCCAACGTCCTGACTTTC.

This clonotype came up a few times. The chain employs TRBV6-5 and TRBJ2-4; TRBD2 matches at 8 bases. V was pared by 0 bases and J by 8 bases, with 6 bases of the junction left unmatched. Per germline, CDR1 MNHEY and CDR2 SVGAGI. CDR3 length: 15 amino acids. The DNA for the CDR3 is TGTGCCAGCAGTTACTCTGCGAGCGGGGGAGACATTCAGTACTTC. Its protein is CASSYSASGGDIQYF.

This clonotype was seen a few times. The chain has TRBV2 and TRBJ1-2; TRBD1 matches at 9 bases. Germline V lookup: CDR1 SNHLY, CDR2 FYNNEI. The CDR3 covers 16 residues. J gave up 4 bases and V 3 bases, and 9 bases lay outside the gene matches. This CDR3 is CASSDGQGLLSYGYTF. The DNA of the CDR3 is TGTGCCAGCAGTGATGGACAGGGGCTCCTATCCTATGGCTACACCTTC.

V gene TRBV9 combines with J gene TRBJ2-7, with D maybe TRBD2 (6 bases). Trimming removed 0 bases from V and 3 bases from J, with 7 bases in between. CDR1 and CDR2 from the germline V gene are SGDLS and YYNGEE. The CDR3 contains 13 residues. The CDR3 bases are TGTGCCAGCAGCGTAGATAGCGGCTACGAGCAGTACTTC. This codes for CASSVDSGYEQYF.